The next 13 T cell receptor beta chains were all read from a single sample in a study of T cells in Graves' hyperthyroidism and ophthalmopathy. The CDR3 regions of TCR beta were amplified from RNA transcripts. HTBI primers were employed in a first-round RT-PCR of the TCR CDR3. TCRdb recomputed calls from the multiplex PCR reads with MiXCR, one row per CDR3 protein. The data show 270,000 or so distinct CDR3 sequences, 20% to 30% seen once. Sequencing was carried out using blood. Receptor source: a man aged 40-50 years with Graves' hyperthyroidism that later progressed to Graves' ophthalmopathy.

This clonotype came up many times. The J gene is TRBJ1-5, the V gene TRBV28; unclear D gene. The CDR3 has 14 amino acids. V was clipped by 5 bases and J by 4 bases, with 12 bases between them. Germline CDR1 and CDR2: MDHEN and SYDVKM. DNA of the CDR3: TGTGCCAGCAGTCAAACACAGCTAAATCAGCCCCAGCATTTT. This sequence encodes CASSQTQLNQPQHF.

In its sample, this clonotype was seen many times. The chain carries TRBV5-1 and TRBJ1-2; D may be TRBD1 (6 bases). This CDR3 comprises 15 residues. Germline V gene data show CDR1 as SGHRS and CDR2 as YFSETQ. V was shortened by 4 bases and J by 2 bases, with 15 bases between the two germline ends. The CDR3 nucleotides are TGCGCCAGCAGCAGGGGACGGGGGGCGAACTATGGCTACACCTTC. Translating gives CASSRGRGANYGYTF.

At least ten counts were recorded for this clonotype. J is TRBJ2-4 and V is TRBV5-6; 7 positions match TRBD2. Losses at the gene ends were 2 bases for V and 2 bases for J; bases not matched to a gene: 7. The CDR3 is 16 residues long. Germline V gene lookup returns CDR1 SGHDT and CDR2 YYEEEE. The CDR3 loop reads CASSFRSGSSKNIQYF. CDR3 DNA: TGTGCCAGCAGCTTTCGTAGCGGGTCGTCCAAAAACATTCAGTACTTC.

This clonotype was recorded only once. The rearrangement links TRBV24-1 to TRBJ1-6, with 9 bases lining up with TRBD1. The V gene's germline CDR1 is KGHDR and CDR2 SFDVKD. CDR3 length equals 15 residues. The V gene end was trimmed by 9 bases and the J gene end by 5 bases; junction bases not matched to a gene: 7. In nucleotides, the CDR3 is TGTGCCACCGCATCCGGACAGGGGAATAATTCACCCCTCCACTTT. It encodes CATASGQGNNSPLHF.

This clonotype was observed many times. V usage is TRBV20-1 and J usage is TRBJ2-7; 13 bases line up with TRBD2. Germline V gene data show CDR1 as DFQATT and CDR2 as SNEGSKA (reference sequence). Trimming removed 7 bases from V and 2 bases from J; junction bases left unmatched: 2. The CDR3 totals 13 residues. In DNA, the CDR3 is TGCAGTGGAGGACTAGCGGGAGCCTACGAGCAGTACTTC. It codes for CSGGLAGAYEQYF.

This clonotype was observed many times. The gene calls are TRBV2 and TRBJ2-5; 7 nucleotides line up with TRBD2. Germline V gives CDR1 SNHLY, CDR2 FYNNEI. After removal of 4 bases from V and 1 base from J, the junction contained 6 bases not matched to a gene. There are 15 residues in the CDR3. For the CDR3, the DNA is TGTGCCAGCAGTGGGAAGGCGGGAGCCCAAGAGACCCAGTACTTC. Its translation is CASSGKAGAQETQYF.

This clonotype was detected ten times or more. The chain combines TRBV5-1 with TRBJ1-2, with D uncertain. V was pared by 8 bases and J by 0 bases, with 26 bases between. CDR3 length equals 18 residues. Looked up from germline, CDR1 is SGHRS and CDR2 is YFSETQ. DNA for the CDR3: TGCGCCAGTCCGTCGGGCAGACCCAGCCAACGTCCTAACTATGGCTACACCTTC. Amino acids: CASPSGRPSQRPNYGYTF. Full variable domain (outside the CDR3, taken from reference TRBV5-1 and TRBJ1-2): KAGVTQTPRYLIKTRGQQVTLSCSPISGHRSVSWYQQTPGQGLQFLFEYFSETQRNKGNFPGRFSGRQFSNSRSEMNVSTLELGDSALYLCASPSGRPSQRPNYGYTFGSGTRLTVV.

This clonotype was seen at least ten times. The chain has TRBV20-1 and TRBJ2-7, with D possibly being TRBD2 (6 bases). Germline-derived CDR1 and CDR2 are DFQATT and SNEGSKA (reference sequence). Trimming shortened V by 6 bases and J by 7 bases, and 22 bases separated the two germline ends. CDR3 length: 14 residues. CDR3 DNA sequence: TGCAGTGCCCCCCCGTTGGGGGGAGAGGGTGAGCAGTACTTC. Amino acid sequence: CSAPPLGGEGEQYF.

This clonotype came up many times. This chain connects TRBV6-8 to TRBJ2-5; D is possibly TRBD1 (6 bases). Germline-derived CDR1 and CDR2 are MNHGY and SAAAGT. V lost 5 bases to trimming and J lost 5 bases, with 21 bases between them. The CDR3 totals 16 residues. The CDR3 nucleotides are TGTGCCAGCAGTCGAAACCAAGAACAGGGATTGGAGACCCAGTACTTC. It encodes CASSRNQEQGLETQYF.

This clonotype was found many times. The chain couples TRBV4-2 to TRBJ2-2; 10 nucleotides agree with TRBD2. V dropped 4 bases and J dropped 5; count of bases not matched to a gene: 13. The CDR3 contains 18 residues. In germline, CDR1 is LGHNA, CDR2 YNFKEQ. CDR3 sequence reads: CASSPTGSGRTGTGELFF. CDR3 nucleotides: TGTGCCAGCAGCCCCACGGGTAGCGGGAGGACTGGAACCGGGGAGCTGTTTTTT.

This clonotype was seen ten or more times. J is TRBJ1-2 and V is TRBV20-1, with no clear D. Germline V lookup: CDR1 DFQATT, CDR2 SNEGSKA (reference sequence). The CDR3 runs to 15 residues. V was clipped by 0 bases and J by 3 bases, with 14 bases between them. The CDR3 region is CSARDNVAGDYGYTF. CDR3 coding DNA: TGCAGTGCTAGAGATAATGTGGCAGGCGACTATGGCTACACCTTC.

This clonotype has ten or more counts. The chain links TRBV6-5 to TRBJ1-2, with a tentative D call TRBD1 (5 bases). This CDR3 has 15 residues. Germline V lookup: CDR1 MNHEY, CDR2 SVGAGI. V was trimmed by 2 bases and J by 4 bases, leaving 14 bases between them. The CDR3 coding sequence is TGTGCCAGCAGTTACACCGACAGCCCTATCTATGGCTACACCTTC. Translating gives CASSYTDSPIYGYTF.

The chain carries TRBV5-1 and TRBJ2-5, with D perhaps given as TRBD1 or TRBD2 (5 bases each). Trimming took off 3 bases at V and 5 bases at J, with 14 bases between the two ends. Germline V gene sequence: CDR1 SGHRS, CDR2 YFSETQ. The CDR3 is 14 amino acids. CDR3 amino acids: CASSSLLEGETQYF. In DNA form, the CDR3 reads TGCGCCAGCAGCTCCCTTCTAGAGGGGGAGACCCAGTACTTC.